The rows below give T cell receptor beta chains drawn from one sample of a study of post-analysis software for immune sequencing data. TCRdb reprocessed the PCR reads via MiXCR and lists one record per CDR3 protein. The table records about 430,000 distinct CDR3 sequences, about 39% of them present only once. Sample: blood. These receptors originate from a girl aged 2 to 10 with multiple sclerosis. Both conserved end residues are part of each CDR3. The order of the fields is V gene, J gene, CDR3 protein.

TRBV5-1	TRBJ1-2	CASSPTGGGYGYTF
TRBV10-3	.	CAISESVQRGDEQYF
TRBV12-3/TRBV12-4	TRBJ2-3	CASSPGSHTDTQYF
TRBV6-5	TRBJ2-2	CASSRDPRADTGELFF
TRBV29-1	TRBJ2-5	CSVARGGRLETQYF
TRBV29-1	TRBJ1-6	CSVGTTQSSPLHF
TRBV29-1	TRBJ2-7	CSVPGSYEQYF
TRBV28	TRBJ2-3	CASSFSGRPSTDTQYF
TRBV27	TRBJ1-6	CASSILQESSLHF
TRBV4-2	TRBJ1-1	CASSQLILGAEAFF
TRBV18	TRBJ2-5	CASSPFSVKGNQEAQYF
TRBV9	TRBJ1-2	CASSVGRDRAGPNYGYTF
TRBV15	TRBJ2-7	CATRGQSACEQYF
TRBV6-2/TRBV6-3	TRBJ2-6	CAISPRWGNSGANVLTF
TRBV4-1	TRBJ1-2	CASSQAPTGGHRFYGYTF
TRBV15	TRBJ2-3	CATSRDRGGDTQYF
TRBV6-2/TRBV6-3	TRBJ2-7	CAGAGNDYEQYF
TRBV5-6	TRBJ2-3	CASSITPDMQYF
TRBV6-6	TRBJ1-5	CASSNPTGGNQPQHF
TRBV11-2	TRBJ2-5	CASSFTSGIRETQYF
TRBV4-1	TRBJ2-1	CASRSDLREGGRNEQFF
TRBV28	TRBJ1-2	CASSSDRLMTGRKANYGYTF
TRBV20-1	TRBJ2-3	CSAAFSGSSGTDTQYF
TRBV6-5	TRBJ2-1	CATGLAGGYNELFF
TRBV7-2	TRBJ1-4	CASSLGRVDEKLFF
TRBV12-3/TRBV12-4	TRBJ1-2	CASSRSELSYTF
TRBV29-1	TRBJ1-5	CSVVVGSGDSSMSQPQHF
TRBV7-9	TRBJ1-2	CASSLDRPSYGYTF
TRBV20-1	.	CSARRRGSRETQYF
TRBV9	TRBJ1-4	CASSAGTSYEKLFF
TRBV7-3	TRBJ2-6	CASSPGPSGANVLTF
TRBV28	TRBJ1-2	CASCTFYGYTF
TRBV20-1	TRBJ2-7	CSARDPLALDEQYF
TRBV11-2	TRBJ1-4	CASSPRQSSTNEKLFF
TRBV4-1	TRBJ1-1	CASSQPTSGNSEAFF
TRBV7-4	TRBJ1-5	CASSSTGQDGQPQHF
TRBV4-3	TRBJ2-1	CASSQDSALGLDNEQFF
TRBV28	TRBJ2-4	CASSFPWASGRGNIQYF
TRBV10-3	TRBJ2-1	CAINRTPLAGTSYNEQFF
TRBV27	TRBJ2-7	CASGLGGTTYEQYF
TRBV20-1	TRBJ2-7	CSGVMTGRFYEQYF
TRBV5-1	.	CASSYRRSGTGDNEQYF
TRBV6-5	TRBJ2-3	CASRDGLAVYDTQYF
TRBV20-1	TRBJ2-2	CSAVIGTANTGELFF
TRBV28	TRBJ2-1	CASSTPGPRGQFF
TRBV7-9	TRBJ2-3	CASSLAGQGVTDTQYF
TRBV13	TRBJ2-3	CASSLHRDTQYF
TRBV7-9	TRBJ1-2	CASSETGARWDGYTF
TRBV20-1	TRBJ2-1	CSAGLADYNEQFF
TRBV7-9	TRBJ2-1	CASSPGQGGNEQFF
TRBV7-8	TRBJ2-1	CASSSIAGDTEQFF
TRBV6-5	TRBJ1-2	CASRRPGGNYGYTF